This T cell receptor beta chain was sequenced in a study of T cell repertoires in cytomegalovirus infection. As for the study in general: A matching HLA type, together with CMV infection, was signaled by public TCR beta signatures. Study results and caveats: Clonotype analysis showed dominance of the ex vivo response by HLA-C-restricted CMV-specific TCR beta clonotypes.

This CDR3 spans 14 amino acids. V was cut by 0 bases and J by 1 base, with 7 bases left in between. Germline-derived CDR1 and CDR2 are SGDLS and YYNGEE. In its sample, this clonotype was seen a few times. Its matching antigen is unknown. MiXCR, applied by TCRdb to the reads, yields one record per CDR3 protein. The table records approximately 500,000 distinct CDR3 sequences, approximately 15% of them present only once. What was sequenced was CD8+ T cells from PBMCs. This clonotype was obtained from a human donor in good health (CMV status not recorded). Some clones in this sample may be carry-over from other donors' samples. This rearrangement joins TRBV9 to TRBJ1-2; D call uncertain. CDR3: CASSVDDRNYGYTF. In DNA form, the CDR3 reads TGTGCCAGCAGCGTAGACGACCGTAACTATGGCTACACCTTC. Full variable domain (missing parts from reference TRBV9 and TRBJ1-2): DSGVTQTPKHLITATGQRVTLRCSPRSGDLSVYWYQQSLDQGLQFLIQYYNGEERAKGNILERFSAQQFPDLHSELNLSSLELGDSALYFCASSVDDRNYGYTFGSGTRLTVV.